The TCR beta chain described here comes from a study of T cells after yellow fever vaccination. TCRdb redid the calling of the 5' RACE reads with MiXCR, one entry per CDR3 protein. This table has approximately 96,000 distinct CDR3 sequences, around 9.8% appearing once. Germline assignment: CDR1 SQVTM and CDR2 ANQGSEA. CDR3 size: 13 residues. Between the trimmed V and J ends, which lost 6 bases and 6 bases, there was a span of 17 bases. In this sample, this clonotype turned up many times. The chain is built from TRBV29-1 and TRBJ1-1, with D possibly being TRBD1 (5 bases). The sample in question was CD8+ T cells not binding an NS4B(214-222) dextramer, sorted from PBMCs, obtained approximately 15 days after the first yellow fever vaccination. This clonotype was sampled from a man younger than 35 who received the YFV17D yellow fever vaccine. The CDR3 is CSVSLRGKAEAFF. DNA for the CDR3: TGCAGCGTCTCCCTTCGGGGGAAGGCTGAAGCTTTCTTT. Complete variable domain (other parts from reference TRBV29-1 and TRBJ1-1): SAVISQKPSRDICQRGTSLTIQCQVDSQVTMMFWYRQQPGQSLTLIATANQGSEATYESGFVIDKFPISRPNLTFSTLTVSNMSPEDSSIYLCSVSLRGKAEAFFGQGTRLTVV.